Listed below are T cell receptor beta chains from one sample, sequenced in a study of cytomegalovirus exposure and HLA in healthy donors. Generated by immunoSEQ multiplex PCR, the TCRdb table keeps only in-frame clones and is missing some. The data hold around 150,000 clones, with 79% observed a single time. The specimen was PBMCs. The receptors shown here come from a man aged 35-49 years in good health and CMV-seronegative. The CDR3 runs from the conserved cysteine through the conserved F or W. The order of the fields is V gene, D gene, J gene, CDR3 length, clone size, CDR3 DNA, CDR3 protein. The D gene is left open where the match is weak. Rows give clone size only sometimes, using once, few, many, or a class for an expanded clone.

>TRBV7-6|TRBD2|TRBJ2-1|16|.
TGTGCCAGCAGCTCGCCAGCGGGAAACTCCTACAATGAGCAGTTCTTC
CASSSPAGNSYNEQFF
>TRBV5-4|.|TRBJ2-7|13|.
TGTGCCAGCAGCTTGCCAGGTATCTACGAGCAGTACTTC
CASSLPGIYEQYF
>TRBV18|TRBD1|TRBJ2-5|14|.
TGTGCCAGCTCACGGGACAGGGGAAAAGAGACCCAGTACTTC
CASSRDRGKETQYF
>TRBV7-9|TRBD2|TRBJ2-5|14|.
TGTTCCAGCAGAATCGGGGGGGGTGAGGAGACCCAGTACTTC
CSSRIGGGEETQYF
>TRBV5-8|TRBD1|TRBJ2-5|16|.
TGTGCCAGCAGCACCGGGACAGGGGCCGGCCAAGAGACCCAGTACTTC
CASSTGTGAGQETQYF
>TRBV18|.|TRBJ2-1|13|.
TGTGCCAGCTCACCTGGGGAGCGAAGGGAGCAGTTCTTC
CASSPGERREQFF
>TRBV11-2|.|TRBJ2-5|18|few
TGTGCCAGCAGCTTAGGATTTCGGGCTAGCCCCAGAACAGAGACCCAGTACTTC
CASSLGFRASPRTETQYF
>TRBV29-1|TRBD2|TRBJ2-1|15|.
TGCAGCGTCGATGGGACTAGCGGGAGGGCCGCTGAGCAGTTCTTC
CSVDGTSGRAAEQFF
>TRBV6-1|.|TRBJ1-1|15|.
TGTGCCAGCAGTACTCTGACTGGGGGGTACACTGAAGCTTTCTTT
CASSTLTGGYTEAFF
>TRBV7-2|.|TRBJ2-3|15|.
TGTGCCAGCAGCTTAGTTTGGGAGGCCCAGTATACGCAGTATTTT
CASSLVWEAQYTQYF
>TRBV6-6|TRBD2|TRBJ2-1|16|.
TGTGCCAGCAGTCGTATACTAGCGGGAGACCACAATGAGCAGTTCTTC
CASSRILAGDHNEQFF
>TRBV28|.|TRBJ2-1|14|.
TGTGCCAGCCTAAGGGGCAGCTCCTACAATGAGCAGTTCTTC
CASLRGSSYNEQFF
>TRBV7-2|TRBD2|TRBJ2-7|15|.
TGTGCCAGCAGCTCCTCTACTAGCGGGGGCTACGAGCAGTACTTC
CASSSSTSGGYEQYF
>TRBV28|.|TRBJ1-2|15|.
TGTGCCAGCAGTTCGAGCGGGGTTGGCTACTATGGCTACACCTTC
CASSSSGVGYYGYTF
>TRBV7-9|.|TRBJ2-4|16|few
TGTGCCAGCAGCTCGGGCCAACTGCTAGCCAAAAACAGTCAGTACTTC
CASSSGQLLAKNSQYF
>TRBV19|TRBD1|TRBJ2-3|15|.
TGTGCCAGTAGTACAGGACAGGGGGGAACAGATACGCAGTATTTT
CASSTGQGGTDTQYF
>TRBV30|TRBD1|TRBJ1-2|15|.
TGTGCCTGGAGAGATGGGGACAGGGCCAACTATGGCTACACCTTC
CAWRDGDRANYGYTF
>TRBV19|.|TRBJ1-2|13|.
TGTGCCAGTAGTAGCGGGGTGCCCGGCGGCTACACCTTC
CASSSGVPGGYTF
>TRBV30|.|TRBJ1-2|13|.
TGTGCCTGGAGTCCACCAGGGGTTAGTGGCTACACCTTC
CAWSPPGVSGYTF
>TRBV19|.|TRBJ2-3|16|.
TGTGCCAGTAGTGAGGGCCGGGCCAGTAGTTCAGATACGCAGTATTTT
CASSEGRASSSDTQYF
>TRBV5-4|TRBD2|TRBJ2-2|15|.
TGTGCCTCCACGGAGGGCGGGAGAGTTGCCGGGGAGCTGTTTTTT
CASTEGGRVAGELFF
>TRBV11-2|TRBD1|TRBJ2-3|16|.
TGTGCCAGCAGCCTTCGGGCACAGGGGGCGACAGATACGCAGTATTTT
CASSLRAQGATDTQYF
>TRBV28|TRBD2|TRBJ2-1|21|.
TGTGCCAGCAGTTTTGGTAGCGGGAGATCCACGGGGCGGGGTAAAGACAATGAGCAGTTCTTC
CASSFGSGRSTGRGKDNEQFF
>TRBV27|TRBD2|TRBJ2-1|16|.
TGTGCCAGCAGTTATACTAGCGGGAGAGCTCTGTATGAGCAGTTCTTC
CASSYTSGRALYEQFF
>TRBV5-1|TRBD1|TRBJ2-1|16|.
TGCGCCAGCAGCCCATCCGGGACAGGTGGTTACAATGAGCAGTTCTTC
CASSPSGTGGYNEQFF
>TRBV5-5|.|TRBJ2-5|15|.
TGTGCCAGCAGCATCCCCACAGGGTTGGGGGAGACCCAGTACTTC
CASSIPTGLGETQYF
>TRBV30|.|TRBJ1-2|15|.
TGTGCCTGGAGCGGAGAGTCGTCGGGAAGCTATGGCTACACCTTC
CAWSGESSGSYGYTF
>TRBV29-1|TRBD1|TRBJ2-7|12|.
TGCAGCGCCAGGACAGGGGGAAACGAGCAGTACTTC
CSARTGGNEQYF
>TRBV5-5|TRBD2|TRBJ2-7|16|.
TGTGCCAGCAGCCCCCCGGGGGGGCTCTCCTCCTACGAGCAGTACTTC
CASSPPGGLSSYEQYF
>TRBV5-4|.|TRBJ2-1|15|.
TGTGCCAGCAGCTTGTACCAGGGGCTTTACAATGAGCAGTTCTTC
CASSLYQGLYNEQFF
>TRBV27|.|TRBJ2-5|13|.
TGTGCCAGCAGTCCGCGGGACCCTCGGACCCAGTACTTC
CASSPRDPRTQYF
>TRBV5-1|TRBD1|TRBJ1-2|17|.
TGCGCCAGCAGCGACGGACAGGGAGGGGATTTTGACTATGGCTACACCTTC
CASSDGQGGDFDYGYTF
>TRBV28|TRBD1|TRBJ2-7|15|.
TGTGCCAGCAGCCCCGGGGACAGGGCCCCCCGCGAGCAGTACTTC
CASSPGDRAPREQYF
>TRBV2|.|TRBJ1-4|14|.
TGTGCCAGCAGGAGGGGGACAACTAATGAAAAACTGTTTTTT
CASRRGTTNEKLFF
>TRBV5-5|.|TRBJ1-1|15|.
TGTGCCAGCAGCTTTGGCAGGGCAGGGAACACTGAAGCTTTCTTT
CASSFGRAGNTEAFF
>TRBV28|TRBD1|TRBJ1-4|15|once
TGTGCCAGCAGTTTGGGACAGACAACTAATGAAAAACTGTTTTTT
CASSLGQTTNEKLFF
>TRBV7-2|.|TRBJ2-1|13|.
TGTGCCAGCAGTATTAACAGGGTGCATGAGCAGTTCTTC
CASSINRVHEQFF
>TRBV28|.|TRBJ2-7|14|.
TGTGCCAGCAGTTTAGGGGGGTTCTTCTACGAGCAGTACTTC
CASSLGGFFYEQYF
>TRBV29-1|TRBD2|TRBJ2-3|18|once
TGCAGCGTTGAGGGTCTAGCGGGATCCAGATATAGCACAGATACGCAGTATTTT
CSVEGLAGSRYSTDTQYF
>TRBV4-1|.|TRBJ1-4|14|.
TGCGCCAGCAGCCAAGAGGTACTTAATGAAAAACTGTTTTTT
CASSQEVLNEKLFF
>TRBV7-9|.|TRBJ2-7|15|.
TGTTCCAGCAGCTTAGTACAGGCAGGGTCCTACGAGCAGTACTTC
CSSSLVQAGSYEQYF
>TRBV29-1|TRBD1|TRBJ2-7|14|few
TGCAGCGTTTTGGGGACAGGCGACTCCTACGAGCAGTACTTC
CSVLGTGDSYEQYF
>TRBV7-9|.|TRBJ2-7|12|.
TGTGCCAGCAGTGACAGGTACTACGAGCAGTACTTC
CASSDRYYEQYF
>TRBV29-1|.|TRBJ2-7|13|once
TGCAGCGTTGTAGGGTGGGGGGTTCGGGAGCAGTACTTC
CSVVGWGVREQYF